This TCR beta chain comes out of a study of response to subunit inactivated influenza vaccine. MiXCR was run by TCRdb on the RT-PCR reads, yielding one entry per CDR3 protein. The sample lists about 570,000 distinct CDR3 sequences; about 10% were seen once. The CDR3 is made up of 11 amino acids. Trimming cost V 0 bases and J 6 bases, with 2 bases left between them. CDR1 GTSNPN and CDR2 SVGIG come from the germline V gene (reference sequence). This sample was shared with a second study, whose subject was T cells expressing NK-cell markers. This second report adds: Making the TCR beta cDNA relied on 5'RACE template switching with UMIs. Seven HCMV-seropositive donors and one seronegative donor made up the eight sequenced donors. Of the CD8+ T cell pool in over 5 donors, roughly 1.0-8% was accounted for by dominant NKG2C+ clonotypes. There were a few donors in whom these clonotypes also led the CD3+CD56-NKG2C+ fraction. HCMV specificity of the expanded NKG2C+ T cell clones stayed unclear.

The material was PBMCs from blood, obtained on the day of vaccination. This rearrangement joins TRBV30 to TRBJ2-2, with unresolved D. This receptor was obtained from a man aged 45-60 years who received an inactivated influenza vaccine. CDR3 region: CAWSVPGELFF. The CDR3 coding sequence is TGTGCCTGGAGTGTACCCGGGGAGCTGTTTTTT.